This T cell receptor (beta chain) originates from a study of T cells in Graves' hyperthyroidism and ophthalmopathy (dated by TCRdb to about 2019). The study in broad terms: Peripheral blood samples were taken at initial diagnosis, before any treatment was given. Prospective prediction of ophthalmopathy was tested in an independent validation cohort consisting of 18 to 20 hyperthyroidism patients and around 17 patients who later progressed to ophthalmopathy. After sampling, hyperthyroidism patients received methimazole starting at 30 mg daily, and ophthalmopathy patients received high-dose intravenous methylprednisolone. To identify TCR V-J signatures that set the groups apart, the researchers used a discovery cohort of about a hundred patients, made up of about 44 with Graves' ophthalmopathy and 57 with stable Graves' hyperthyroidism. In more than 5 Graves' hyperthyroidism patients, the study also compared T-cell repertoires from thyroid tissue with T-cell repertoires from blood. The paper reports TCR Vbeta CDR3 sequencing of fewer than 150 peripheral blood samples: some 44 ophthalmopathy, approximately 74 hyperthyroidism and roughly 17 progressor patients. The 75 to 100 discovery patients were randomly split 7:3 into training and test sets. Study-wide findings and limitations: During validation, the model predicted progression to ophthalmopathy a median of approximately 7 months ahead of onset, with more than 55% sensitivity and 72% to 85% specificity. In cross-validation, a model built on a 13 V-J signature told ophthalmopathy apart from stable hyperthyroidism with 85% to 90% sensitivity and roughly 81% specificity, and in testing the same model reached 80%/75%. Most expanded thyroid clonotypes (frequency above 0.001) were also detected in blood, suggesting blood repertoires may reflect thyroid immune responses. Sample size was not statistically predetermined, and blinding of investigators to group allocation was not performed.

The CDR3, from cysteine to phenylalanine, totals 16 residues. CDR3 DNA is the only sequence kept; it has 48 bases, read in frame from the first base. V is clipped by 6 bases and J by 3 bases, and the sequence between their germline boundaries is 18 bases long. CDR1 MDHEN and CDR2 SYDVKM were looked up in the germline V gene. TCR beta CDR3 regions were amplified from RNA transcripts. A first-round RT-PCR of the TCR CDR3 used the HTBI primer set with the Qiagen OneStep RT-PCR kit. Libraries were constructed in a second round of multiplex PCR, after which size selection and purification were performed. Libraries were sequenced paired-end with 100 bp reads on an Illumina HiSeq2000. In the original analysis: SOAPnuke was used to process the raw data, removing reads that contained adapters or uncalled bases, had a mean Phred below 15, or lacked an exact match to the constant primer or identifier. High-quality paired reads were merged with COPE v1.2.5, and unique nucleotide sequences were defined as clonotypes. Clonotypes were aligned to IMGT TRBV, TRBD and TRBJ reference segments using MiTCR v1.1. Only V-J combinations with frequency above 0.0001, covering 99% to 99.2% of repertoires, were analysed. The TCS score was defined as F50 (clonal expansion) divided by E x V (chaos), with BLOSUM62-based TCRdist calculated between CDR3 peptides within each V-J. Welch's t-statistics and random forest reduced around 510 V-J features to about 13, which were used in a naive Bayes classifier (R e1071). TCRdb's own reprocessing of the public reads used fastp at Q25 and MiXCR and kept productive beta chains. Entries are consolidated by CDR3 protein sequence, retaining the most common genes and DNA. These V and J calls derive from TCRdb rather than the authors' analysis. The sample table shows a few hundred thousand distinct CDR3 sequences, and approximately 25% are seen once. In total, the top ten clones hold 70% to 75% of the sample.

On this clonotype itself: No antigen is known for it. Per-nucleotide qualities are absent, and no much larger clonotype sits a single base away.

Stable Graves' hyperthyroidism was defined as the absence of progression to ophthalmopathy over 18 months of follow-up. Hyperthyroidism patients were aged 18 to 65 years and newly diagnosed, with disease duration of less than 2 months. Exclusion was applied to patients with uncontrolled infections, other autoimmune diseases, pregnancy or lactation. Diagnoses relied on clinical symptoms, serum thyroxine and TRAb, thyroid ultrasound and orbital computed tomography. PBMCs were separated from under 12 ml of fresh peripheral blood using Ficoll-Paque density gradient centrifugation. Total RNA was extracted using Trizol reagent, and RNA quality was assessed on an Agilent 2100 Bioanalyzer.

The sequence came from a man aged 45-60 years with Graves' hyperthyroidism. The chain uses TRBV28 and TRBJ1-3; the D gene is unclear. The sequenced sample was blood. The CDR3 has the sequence CASSPRSRAGGNTIYF. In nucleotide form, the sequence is TGTGCCAGCAGCCCCCGGTCCCGCGCGGGTGGAAACACCATATATTTT.